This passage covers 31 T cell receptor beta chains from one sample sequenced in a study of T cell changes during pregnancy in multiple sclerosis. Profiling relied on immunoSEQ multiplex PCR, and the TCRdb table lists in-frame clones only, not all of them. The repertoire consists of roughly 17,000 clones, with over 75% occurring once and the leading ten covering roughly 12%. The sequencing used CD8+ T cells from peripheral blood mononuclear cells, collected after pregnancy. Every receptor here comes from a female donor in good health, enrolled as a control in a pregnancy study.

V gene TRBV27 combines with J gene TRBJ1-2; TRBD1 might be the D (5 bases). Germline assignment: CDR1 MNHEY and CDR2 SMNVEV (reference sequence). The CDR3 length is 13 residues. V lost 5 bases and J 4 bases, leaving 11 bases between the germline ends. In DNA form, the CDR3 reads TGTGCCAGCAGTGGGTCAGGGCCCTATGGCTACACCTTC. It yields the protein CASSGSGPYGYTF.

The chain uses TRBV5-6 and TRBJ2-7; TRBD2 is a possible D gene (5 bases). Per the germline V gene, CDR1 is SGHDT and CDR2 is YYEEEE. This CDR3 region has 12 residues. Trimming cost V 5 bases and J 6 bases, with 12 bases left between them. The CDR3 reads CASSYQSGEQYF. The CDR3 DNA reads TGTGCCAGCAGTTACCAGAGCGGCGAGCAGTACTTC.

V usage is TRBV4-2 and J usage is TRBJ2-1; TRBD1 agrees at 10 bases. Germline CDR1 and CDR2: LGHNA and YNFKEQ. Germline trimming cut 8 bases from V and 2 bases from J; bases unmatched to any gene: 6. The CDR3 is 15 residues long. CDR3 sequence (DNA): TGTGCCAGCGCTCCGACAGGGGGCCCCTACAATGAGCAGTTCTTC. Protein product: CASAPTGGPYNEQFF.

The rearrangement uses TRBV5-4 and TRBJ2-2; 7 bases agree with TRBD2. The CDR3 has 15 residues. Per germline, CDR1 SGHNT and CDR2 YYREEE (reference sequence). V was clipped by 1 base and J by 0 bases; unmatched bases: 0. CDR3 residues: CASSLLAANTGELFF. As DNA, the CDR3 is TGTGCCAGCAGCTTGCTAGCGGCGAACACCGGGGAGCTGTTTTTT.

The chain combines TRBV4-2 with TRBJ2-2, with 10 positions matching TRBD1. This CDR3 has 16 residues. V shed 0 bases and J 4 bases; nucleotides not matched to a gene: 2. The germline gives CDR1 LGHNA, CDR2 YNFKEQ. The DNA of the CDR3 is TGTGCCAGCAGCCAAGAGACAGGGGGCGGCACCGGGGAGCTGTTTTTT. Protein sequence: CASSQETGGGTGELFF.

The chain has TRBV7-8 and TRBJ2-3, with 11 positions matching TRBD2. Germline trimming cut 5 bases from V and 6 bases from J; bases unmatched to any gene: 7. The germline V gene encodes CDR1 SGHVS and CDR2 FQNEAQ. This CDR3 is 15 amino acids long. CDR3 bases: TGTGCCAGCAGCGATAGCGGGAGGGGGGGGGATACGCAGTATTTT. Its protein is CASSDSGRGGDTQYF.

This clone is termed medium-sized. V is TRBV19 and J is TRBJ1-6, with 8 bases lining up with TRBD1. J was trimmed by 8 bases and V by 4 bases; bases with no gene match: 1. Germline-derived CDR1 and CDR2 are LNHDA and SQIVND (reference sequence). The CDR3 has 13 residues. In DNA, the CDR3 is TGTGCCAGTAGTAGGGACAGGTATTCACCCCTCCACTTT. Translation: CASSRDRYSPLHF.

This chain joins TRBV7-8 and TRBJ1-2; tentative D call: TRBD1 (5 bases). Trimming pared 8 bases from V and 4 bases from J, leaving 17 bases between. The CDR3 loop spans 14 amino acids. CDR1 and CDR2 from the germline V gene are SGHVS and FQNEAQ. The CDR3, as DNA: TGTGCCAGCCGAGCTTGGGGGGGACCCTATGGCTACACCTTC. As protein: CASRAWGGPYGYTF.

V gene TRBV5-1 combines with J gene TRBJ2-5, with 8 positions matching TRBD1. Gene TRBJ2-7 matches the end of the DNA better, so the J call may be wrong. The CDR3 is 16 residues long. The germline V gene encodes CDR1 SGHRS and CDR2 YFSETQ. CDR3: CASSLTSGGALYEQYF. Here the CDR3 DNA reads TGCGCCAGCAGCTTAACCTCAGGGGGCGCACTCTACGAGCAGTACTTC.

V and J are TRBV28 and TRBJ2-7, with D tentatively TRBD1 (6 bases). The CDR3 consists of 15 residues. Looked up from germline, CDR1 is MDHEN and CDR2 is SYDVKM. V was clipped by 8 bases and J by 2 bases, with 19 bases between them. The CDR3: CASELNRVPTYEQYF. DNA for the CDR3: TGTGCCAGCGAATTGAACAGGGTTCCGACCTACGAGCAGTACTTC.

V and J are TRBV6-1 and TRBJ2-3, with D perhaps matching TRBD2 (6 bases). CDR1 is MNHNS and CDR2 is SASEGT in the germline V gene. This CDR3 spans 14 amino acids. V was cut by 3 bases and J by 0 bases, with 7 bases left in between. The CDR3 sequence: CASSDRGSTDTQYF. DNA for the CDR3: TGTGCCAGCAGTGATCGGGGGAGCACAGATACGCAGTATTTT.

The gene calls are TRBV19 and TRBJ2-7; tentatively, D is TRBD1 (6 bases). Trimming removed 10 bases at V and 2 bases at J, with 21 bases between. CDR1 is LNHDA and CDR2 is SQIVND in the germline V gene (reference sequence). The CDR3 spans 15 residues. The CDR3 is CATRIGTRSPYEQYF. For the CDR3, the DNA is TGTGCCACCAGGATTGGGACAAGGTCCCCCTACGAGCAGTACTTC.

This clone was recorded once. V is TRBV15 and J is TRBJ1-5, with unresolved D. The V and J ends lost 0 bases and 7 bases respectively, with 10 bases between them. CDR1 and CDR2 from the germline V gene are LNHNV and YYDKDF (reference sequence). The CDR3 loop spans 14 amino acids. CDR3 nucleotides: TGTGCCACCAGCAGAGATTTGTCGGTGCAGCCCCAGCATTTT. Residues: CATSRDLSVQPQHF.

The CDR3 nucleotides are TGTGCCAGCAGCCAAGAGGGGGAGGGATCCTACGAGCAGTACTTC. This encodes CASSQEGEGSYEQYF. J is TRBJ2-7 and V is TRBV4-2; 7 bases fit TRBD2. Germline V gives CDR1 LGHNA, CDR2 YNFKEQ. CDR3 size: 15 residues. V shed 0 bases, J shed 1 base, and the junction held 3 bases outside the gene matches.

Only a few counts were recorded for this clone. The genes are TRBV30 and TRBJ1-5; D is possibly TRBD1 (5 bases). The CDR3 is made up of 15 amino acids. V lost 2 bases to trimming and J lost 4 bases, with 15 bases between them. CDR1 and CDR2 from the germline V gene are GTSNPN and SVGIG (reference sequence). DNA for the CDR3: TGTGCCTGGAGTCTGAACTTGGGGGGTAATCAGCCCCAGCATTTT. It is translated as CAWSLNLGGNQPQHF.

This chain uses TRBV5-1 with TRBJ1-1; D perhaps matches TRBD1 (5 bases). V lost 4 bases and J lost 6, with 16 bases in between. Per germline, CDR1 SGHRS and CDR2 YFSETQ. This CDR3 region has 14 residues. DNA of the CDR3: TGCGCCAGCAGCCCGGTAGGGGTAATCCCTGAAGCTTTCTTT. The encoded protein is CASSPVGVIPEAFF.

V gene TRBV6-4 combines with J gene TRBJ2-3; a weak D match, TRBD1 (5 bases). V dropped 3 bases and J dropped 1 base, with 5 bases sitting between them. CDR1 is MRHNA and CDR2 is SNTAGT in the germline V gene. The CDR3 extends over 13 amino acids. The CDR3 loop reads CASSEGGTDTQYF. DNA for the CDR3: TGTGCCAGCAGTGAAGGGGGCACAGATACGCAGTATTTT.

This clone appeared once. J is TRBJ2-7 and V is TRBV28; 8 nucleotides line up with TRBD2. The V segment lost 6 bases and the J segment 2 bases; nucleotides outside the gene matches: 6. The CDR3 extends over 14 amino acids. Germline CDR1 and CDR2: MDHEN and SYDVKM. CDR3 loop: CASRREGGAYEQYF. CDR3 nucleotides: TGTGCCAGCAGACGGGAGGGAGGGGCCTACGAGCAGTACTTC.

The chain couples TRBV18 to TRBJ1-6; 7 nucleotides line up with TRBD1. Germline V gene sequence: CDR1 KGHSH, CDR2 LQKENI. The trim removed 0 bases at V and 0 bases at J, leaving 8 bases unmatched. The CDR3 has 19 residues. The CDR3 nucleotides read TGTGCCAGCTCACCACCAGGGCAGGGGGAACTCTCCTATAATTCACCCCTCCACTTT. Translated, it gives CASSPPGQGELSYNSPLHF.

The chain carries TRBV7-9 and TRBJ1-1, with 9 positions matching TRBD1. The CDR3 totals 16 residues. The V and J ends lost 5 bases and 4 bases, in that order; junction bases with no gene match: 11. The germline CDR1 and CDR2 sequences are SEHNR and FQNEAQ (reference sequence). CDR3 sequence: CASSPRDRAQGTEAFF. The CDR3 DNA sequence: TGTGCCAGCAGCCCGCGGGACAGGGCTCAGGGCACTGAAGCTTTCTTT.

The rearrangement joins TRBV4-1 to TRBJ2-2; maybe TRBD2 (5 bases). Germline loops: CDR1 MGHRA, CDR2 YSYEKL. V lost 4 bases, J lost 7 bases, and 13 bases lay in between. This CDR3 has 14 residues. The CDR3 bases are TGCGCCAGCAGCCCACTAGACGGCCGCGGGGAGCTGTTTTTT. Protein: CASSPLDGRGELFF.

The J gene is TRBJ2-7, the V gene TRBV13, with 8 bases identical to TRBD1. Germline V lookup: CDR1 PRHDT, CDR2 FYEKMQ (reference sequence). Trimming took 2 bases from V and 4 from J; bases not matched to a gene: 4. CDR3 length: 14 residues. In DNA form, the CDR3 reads TGTGCCAGCAGCTTATCCAGGGGGCAATACGAGCAGTACTTC. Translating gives CASSLSRGQYEQYF.

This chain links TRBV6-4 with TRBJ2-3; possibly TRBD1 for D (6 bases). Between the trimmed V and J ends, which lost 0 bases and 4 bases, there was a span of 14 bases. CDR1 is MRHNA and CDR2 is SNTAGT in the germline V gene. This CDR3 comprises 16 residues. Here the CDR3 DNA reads TGTGCCAGCAGTGACTCAACGAGGTCAGGGGCAGATACGCAGTATTTT. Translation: CASSDSTRSGADTQYF.

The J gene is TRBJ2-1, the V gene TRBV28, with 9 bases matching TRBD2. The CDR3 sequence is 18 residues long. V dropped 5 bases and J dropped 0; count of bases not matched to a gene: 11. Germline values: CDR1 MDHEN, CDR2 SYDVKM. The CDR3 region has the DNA TGTGCCAGCAGTCCTTTTAGCGGGGGCGCGAGCTCCTACAATGAGCAGTTCTTC. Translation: CASSPFSGGASSYNEQFF.

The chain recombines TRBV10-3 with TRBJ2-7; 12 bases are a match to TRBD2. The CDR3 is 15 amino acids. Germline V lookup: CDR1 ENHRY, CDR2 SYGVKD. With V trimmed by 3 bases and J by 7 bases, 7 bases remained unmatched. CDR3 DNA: TGTGCCATCAGTGATGAGACTAGCGGGAGCGGTGAGCAGTACTTC. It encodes CAISDETSGSGEQYF.

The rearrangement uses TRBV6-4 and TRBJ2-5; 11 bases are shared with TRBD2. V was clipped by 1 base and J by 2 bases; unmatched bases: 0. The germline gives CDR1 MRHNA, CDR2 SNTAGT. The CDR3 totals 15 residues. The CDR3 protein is CASSDLAGGQETQYF. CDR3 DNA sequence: TGTGCCAGCAGTGACTTAGCGGGGGGGCAAGAGACCCAGTACTTC.

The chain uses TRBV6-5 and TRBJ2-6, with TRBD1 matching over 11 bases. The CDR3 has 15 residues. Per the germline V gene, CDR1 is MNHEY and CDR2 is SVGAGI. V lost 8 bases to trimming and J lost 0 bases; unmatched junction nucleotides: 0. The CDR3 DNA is TGTGCCAGCGGGACAGGGGGCTCTGGGGCCAACGTCCTGACTTTC. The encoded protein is CASGTGGSGANVLTF.

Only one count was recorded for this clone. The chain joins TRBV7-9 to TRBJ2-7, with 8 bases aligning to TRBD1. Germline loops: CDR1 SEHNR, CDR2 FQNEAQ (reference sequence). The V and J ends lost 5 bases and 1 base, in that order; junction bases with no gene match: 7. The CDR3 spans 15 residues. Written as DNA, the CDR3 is TGTGCCAGCAGCCGCCCGGGACAGGTTTCCTACGAGCAGTACTTC. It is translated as CASSRPGQVSYEQYF.

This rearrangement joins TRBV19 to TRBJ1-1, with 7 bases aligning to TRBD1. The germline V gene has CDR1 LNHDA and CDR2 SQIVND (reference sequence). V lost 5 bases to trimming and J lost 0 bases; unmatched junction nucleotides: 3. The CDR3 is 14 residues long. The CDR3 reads CASSLGTVNTEAFF. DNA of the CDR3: TGTGCCAGTAGTCTAGGGACAGTGAACACTGAAGCTTTCTTT.

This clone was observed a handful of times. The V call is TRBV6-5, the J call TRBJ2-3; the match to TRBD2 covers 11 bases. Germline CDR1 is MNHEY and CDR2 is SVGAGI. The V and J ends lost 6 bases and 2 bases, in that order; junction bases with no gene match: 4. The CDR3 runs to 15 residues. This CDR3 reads CASRTLAGDTDTQYF. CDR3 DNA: TGTGCCAGCAGGACACTAGCGGGGGACACAGATACGCAGTATTTT.

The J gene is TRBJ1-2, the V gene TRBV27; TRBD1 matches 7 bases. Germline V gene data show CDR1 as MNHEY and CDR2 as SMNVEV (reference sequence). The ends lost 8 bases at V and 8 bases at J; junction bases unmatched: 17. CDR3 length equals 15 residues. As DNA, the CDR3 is TGTGCCAGCGGACGGGGGACAGCTATATCTATGGGCTACACCTTC. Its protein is CASGRGTAISMGYTF.